This T cell receptor (beta chain) is drawn from a study of shared clonotypes between healthy human individuals (dated by TCRdb to the early 2020s). Regarding the complete study: A few men and a couple of women, aged 18 to 49 years, made up the cohort. Each donor's leukapheresis produced roughly between roughly 0.85 and 10 billion PBMCs. For each donor, CD4 naive and CD4 memory were each given three plates, CD8 naive was given two plates, and CD8 memory was given one plate. Different laboratories and diverse techniques were used to prepare libraries and sequence TCR repertoires, to increase sequencing depth and limit assay-specific biases. Blood TCR repertoires of a handful of healthy adults were deeply sequenced to estimate repertoire size and the extent of clonotype sharing between individuals.

General findings and caveats noted by the study authors: Pairwise subsampling indicated that sequencing depth was expected to affect the degree of clonotype sharing among donors. The small number of donors limited the genetic and exposure-history diversity represented. Naive subsets generally had larger estimated clonotype richness than memory subsets. Sampling was restricted to blood, and TCR repertoires in tissue are likely to differ from TCR repertoires in blood. Higher generation probabilities were observed for clonotypes shared by all four sorted-subset donors than for non-shared clonotypes. Sharing across four donors was observed for around 4.8% of naive CD4, around 3.5% of naive CD8, around 2.5% of memory CD4, and about 0.4% of memory CD8 clonotypes. Rarefaction of sorted-subset datasets indicated incomplete sequencing despite the large sequencing depth.

TCR CDR3 regions were amplified from genomic DNA by multiplex PCR using the deep immunoSEQ assay. For each cell subset, the extracted genomic DNA was distributed evenly across all wells of several immunoSEQ 96-well plates, and each plate served as one replicate. For sorted subsets, each replicate PCR was loaded with roughly 190 ng genomic DNA, equivalent to some 31,000 T cell genomes. Purified libraries were quantified with a Qubit 3.0 fluorometer, sized on a Bioanalyzer 2100, and re-quantified with the KAPA Library Quantification kit. Each immunoSEQ 96-well plate was sequenced on its own single-read 150-cycle Illumina NextSeq 550 flow cell. The published analysis was carried out like this. Because the immunoSEQ output included only junctional sequences and no quality scores, the filtering could not be the same as the filtering used for full-length reads. Sequences were annotated with PyIR, a Python wrapper for IgBLAST v1.9, using IMGT germline references to assign V/J genes and CDR3. Any read was removed if the V/J assignment was weak (E-value above 1e-6), the CDR3 was missing, or the read contained stop codons, out-of-frame junctions, or ambiguous translated residues. V3J clonotypes were defined by identical inferred V gene, J gene, and CDR3 amino acid sequence. To compute the percentage overlap between repertoires, the number of shared unique clonotypes was divided by the size of the smaller repertoire. RTK rarefaction, the Chao1 estimator, and Recon v2.1 estimates of unobserved clonotypes were used to assess repertoire richness. For all TCRbeta clonotypes obtained by the gDNA method from four donors, generation probabilities were computed with OLGA. TCRdb provides this immuneACCESS table in a form limited to in-frame rearrangements. Some clones are lacking; in checked studies, under half of them reflect an unresolved V gene, and why the rest are absent is not known. V and J calls and clone size are as listed in that table; D and trimming were resolved from the DNA. A total of about 2.1 million clones appear in this sample, around 93% of them only once. Around 1.7% of the sample is taken by the ten largest.

V was cut back by 2 bases and J by 8 bases, leaving a gap of 16 bases between them. Inclusive of the bounding cysteine and phenylalanine, the CDR3 is 15 residues long. Just CDR3 DNA is preserved here, 45 bases in frame from base 1. The germline V gene (reference sequence) sets CDR1 to SEHNR and CDR2 to FQNEAQ. CD8 naive samples consisted of CD45RO-negative cells that were positively selected for CCR7, yielding a CD45RA+CCR7+ population without TemRA cells. Healthy HIV-negative adults with no recently reported acute infections or vaccinations were included as donors. Every donor was a Caucasian adult residing in Nashville, Tennessee, USA. Blood was collected by leukapheresis, and PBMCs were isolated by Ficoll-Histopaque density gradient centrifugation and then cryopreserved in liquid nitrogen vapor phase. Analytical flow cytometry was used to check the purity and quantity of every magnetically sorted T cell population. Genomic DNA was isolated from every sorted fraction and measured by UV absorbance on a Nanodrop 2000c.

As to this clone: What this receptor recognizes is not known. There are no base qualities to consult, and no much larger clone falls within one base.

The chain is encoded by TRBV7-9 joined to TRBJ2-1; the D gene is not confidently resolved. The receptor was isolated from a man younger than 30 in good health. Some clones in this sample may be carry-over from other donors' samples. Source material: naive CD8+ T cells from PBMCs. The cell subset or site label, read with the paper, signifies: CD45RA+CCR7+. This receptor has the CDR3 CASSLSLPGWDEQFF. The bases read TGTGCCAGCAGCTTATCCCTCCCAGGCTGGGATGAGCAGTTCTTC.